The 8 T cell receptor beta chains listed next were all sequenced from one sample in a study of identical twins (dated by TCRdb to 2016 to 2017). The library was built by means of 5' RACE. Sequenced using an Illumina HiSeq 2000. TCRdb's own reprocessing of the public reads used fastp at Q25 and MiXCR and kept productive beta chains. Rows with a matching CDR3 protein are joined into one entry that keeps the most common DNA and genes. A total of hundreds of thousands of distinct CDR3 sequences appear in this sample, less than 10% of them only once. Of the sample, approximately 0.89% falls within the top ten clones. The data also belong to a second study, concerning yellow fever vaccine responses in identical twins.

Specimen: PBMCs. These receptors were obtained from a woman between 18 and 30 years old in good health.

This clonotype was recorded a few times. The gene calls are TRBV15 and TRBJ2-7; either TRBD1 or TRBD2 may fit D (6 bases each). The germline V gene has CDR1 LNHNV and CDR2 YYDKDF (reference sequence). This CDR3 contains 16 residues. V lost 5 bases to trimming and J lost 4 bases, with 21 bases between them. The DNA of the CDR3 is TGTGCCACCAGCGGTAGGGGGGTACAGAGAAATTACGAGCAGTACTTC. This translates into CATSGRGVQRNYEQYF.

This clonotype was seen repeatedly, ten times or more. The V gene is TRBV6-4, the J gene TRBJ2-1, with a weak D call TRBD2 (6 bases). The CDR3 is 15 residues long. Germline-derived CDR1 and CDR2 are MRHNA and SNTAGT. The V and J ends lost 3 bases and 7 bases respectively, with 16 bases between them. CDR3 sequence (DNA): TGTGCCAGCAGTGAAACAAGCGGGTCGCAAAATGAGCAGTTCTTC. Translated, it gives CASSETSGSQNEQFF.

The genes are TRBV10-3 and TRBJ1-2; D not resolved. V shed 11 bases and J shed 7 bases, with 17 bases lying between them. Germline CDR1 reads ENHRY; CDR2 reads SYGVKD. The CDR3 length is 12 residues. CDR3 nucleotides: TGTGCCCTCCGTTTGGAGCTGGGTGGCTACACCTTC. Translation: CALRLELGGYTF.

This clonotype was found a few times. The chain has TRBV10-3 and TRBJ2-7, with D possibly TRBD2 on 5 matching bases. Trimming took 7 bases from V and 0 from J, leaving 10 bases between them. Per the germline V gene, CDR1 is ENHRY and CDR2 is SYGVKD. The CDR3 runs to 13 residues. The CDR3 here is CAITEGSSYEQYF. The CDR3 nucleotides are TGTGCCATCACCGAGGGTAGCTCCTACGAGCAGTACTTC.

The rearrangement uses TRBV16 and TRBJ1-1; the D is unclear. Germline V gene lookup returns CDR1 KGHSY and CDR2 FQNENV. The CDR3 contains 12 residues. V shed 3 bases and J shed 8 bases, with 10 bases lying between them. CDR3 sequence: CASSHETIEAFF. CDR3 bases: TGTGCCAGCAGCCACGAGACTATAGAAGCTTTCTTT. Drawing the rest from reference TRBV16 and TRBJ1-1, the complete variable domain is GEEVAQTPKHLVRGEGQKAKLYCAPIKGHSYVFWYQQVLKNEFKFLISFQNENVFDETGMPKERFSAKCLPNSPCSLEIQATKLEDSAVYFCASSHETIEAFFGQGTRLTVV.

This clonotype was recorded a few times. This chain joins TRBV11-2 and TRBJ2-3; D might be TRBD1 (5 bases). Trimming stripped 5 bases from V and 0 bases from J, with 15 bases between. Germline V gives CDR1 SGHAT, CDR2 FQNNGV. The CDR3 covers 16 residues. The CDR3 DNA is TGTGCCAGCAGCAAAGGGGCAGGTTTTAGCACAGATACGCAGTATTTT. This gives the protein CASSKGAGFSTDTQYF.

The chain uses TRBV20-1 and TRBJ2-3, with 7 bases fitting TRBD2. Germline-derived CDR1 and CDR2 are DFQATT and SNEGSKA (reference sequence). The CDR3 spans 15 residues. Unmatched junction bases numbered 5, after V lost 2 bases and J lost 0 bases. CDR3 coding DNA: TGCAGTGCTAGATACAGCGGGAAGAGCACAGATACGCAGTATTTT. It yields the protein CSARYSGKSTDTQYF.

This clonotype was seen ten or more times. Written as DNA, the CDR3 is TGTGCCAGCAGCCGGACAGGGGATAGCAATCAGCCCCAGCATTTT. It specifies CASSRTGDSNQPQHF. The V call is TRBV25-1, the J call TRBJ1-5, with 9 bases aligning to TRBD1. The CDR3 totals 15 residues. The trim removed 6 bases at V and 0 bases at J, leaving 3 bases unmatched. Germline CDR1 MGHDK, CDR2 SYGVNS.